Following are 30 T cell receptor beta chains from one sample sequenced in a study of Ad26.COV2.S vaccination and SARS-CoV-2 variants. Sequencing used immunoSEQ multiplex PCR; TCRdb keeps in-frame clones, though not all of them. Of 350,000 to 400,000 clones detected, approximately 90% appear once; the ten largest clones hold 3.5%. Treatment: roughly 20 received Ad26.COV2.S at low or high dose, single or two shots; roughly five received placebo; per-sample allocation not given. Sampling happened 63 days after the first vaccine or placebo injection. This material consisted of peripheral blood, taken in a trial of Ad26.COV2.S vaccine versus placebo. These receptor sequences come from a person between 18 and 65 years old who received the Ad26.COV2.S COVID-19 vaccine or a placebo.

The count of this clone is one. The chain has TRBV5-1 and TRBJ1-1, with a weak D call TRBD1 (5 bases). The CDR3 is 14 residues long. CDR1 and CDR2 from the germline V gene are SGHRS and YFSETQ. The V end was cut by 0 bases, the J end by 5 bases, with 11 bases between. CDR3 DNA: TGCGCCAGCAGCTTGGCCGGGGGGGAAACTGAAGCTTTCTTT. Translation gives CASSLAGGETEAFF.

The rearrangement links TRBV9 to TRBJ1-5, with TRBD1 matching over 8 bases. Per the germline V gene, CDR1 is SGDLS and CDR2 is YYNGEE. The CDR3 extends over 13 amino acids. J was trimmed by 5 bases and V by 7 bases; bases with no gene match: 5. CDR3 residues: CASGQGKDQPQHF. The CDR3 region has the DNA TGTGCCAGCGGACAGGGTAAGGATCAGCCCCAGCATTTT.

The chain carries TRBV7-9 and TRBJ1-2; 9 bases map to TRBD1. Germline trimming cut 7 bases from V and 7 bases from J; bases unmatched to any gene: 7. The CDR3 loop spans 13 amino acids. Germline V lookup: CDR1 SEHNR, CDR2 FQNEAQ (reference sequence). CDR3 nucleotide sequence: TGTGCCAGCACTGCACAGGGGGCCATTGGCTACACCTTC. It yields the protein CASTAQGAIGYTF. Full variable domain (rest looked up from reference TRBV7-9 and TRBJ1-2): DTGVSQNPRHKITKRGQNVTFRCDPISEHNRLYWYRQTLGQGPEFLTYFQNEAQLEKSRLLSDRFSAERPKGSFSTLEIQRTEQGDSAMYLCASTAQGAIGYTFGSGTRLTVV.

This chain links TRBV2 with TRBJ1-5, with 11 bases fitting TRBD1. Unmatched junction bases numbered 7, after V lost 6 bases and J lost 0 bases. This CDR3 is built from 17 residues. Germline CDR1 is SNHLY and CDR2 is FYNNEI. The chain's CDR3 is CASSSPGQGDSNQPQHF. DNA of the CDR3: TGTGCCAGCAGCTCCCCGGGACAGGGGGATAGCAATCAGCCCCAGCATTTT.

The rearrangement uses TRBV6-1 and TRBJ2-5; D not resolved. Trimming took off 5 bases at V and 0 bases at J, with 10 bases between the two ends. The CDR3 runs to 14 residues. Germline values: CDR1 MNHNS, CDR2 SASEGT. The CDR3 protein is CASSLRTYQETQYF. CDR3 coding DNA: TGTGCCAGCAGTTTGCGCACCTACCAAGAGACCCAGTACTTC.

The chain uses TRBV6-2 or TRBV6-3 and TRBJ1-5; D is ambiguous. Trimming removed 2 bases at V and 5 bases at J, with 7 bases between. This CDR3 contains 13 residues. CDR1 MNHEY and CDR2 SVGEGT come from the germline V gene. This CDR3 is CASSYMGHQPQHF. DNA for the CDR3: TGTGCCAGCAGTTACATGGGTCATCAGCCCCAGCATTTT.

The V call is TRBV2, the J call TRBJ1-5; 7 nucleotides match TRBD1. V gave up 7 bases and J gave up 7 bases; unmatched junction bases: 7. Germline V gene lookup returns CDR1 SNHLY and CDR2 FYNNEI. The CDR3 runs to 13 residues. CDR3 sequence (DNA): TGTGCCAGCAACCGACAGGGCGGACAGCCCCAGCATTTT. It codes for CASNRQGGQPQHF. The full variable domain, rest sourced from reference TRBV2 and TRBJ1-5, is EPEVTQTPSHQVTQMGQEVILRCVPISNHLYFYWYRQILGQKVEFLVSFYNNEISEKSEIFDDQFSVERPDGSNFTLKIRSTKLEDSAMYFCASNRQGGQPQHFGDGTRLSIL.

The V gene is TRBV2, the J gene TRBJ1-4; 7 bases agree with TRBD1. Trimming removed 3 bases from V and 4 bases from J; junction bases left unmatched: 2. CDR3 length: 14 residues. Germline CDR1 SNHLY, CDR2 FYNNEI. Here the CDR3 reads CASSEGTVNEKLFF. CDR3 DNA sequence: TGTGCCAGCAGTGAGGGGACAGTTAATGAAAAACTGTTTTTT.

V and J are TRBV7-2 and TRBJ2-7; D is ambiguous. CDR1 is SGHTA, CDR2 FQGNSA, per germline. CDR3 size: 14 residues. V lost 2 bases and J 2 bases, leaving 10 bases between the germline ends. This chain's CDR3 is CASSLLAGAYEQYF. In nucleotides, the CDR3 is TGTGCCAGCAGCTTATTAGCAGGAGCCTACGAGCAGTACTTC.

V usage is TRBV11-1 and J usage is TRBJ2-1, with D tentatively TRBD1 or TRBD2 (5 bases each). Trimming left V 5 bases short and J 0 bases short, with 14 bases between. CDR1 SGHAT and CDR2 FQDESV come from the germline V gene (reference sequence). The CDR3 contains 16 residues. The CDR3 region is CASSAGDASSYNEQFF. As DNA, the CDR3 is TGTGCCAGCAGCGCCGGGGACGCAAGCTCCTACAATGAGCAGTTCTTC. The complete variable domain, with remaining parts taken from reference TRBV11-1 and TRBJ2-1, reads EAEVAQSPRYKITEKSQAVAFWCDPISGHATLYWYRQILGQGPELLVQFQDESVVDDSQLPKDRFSAERLKGVDSTLKIQPAELGDSAMYLCASSAGDASSYNEQFFGPGTRLTVL.

V usage is TRBV9 and J usage is TRBJ1-2; the D gene is possibly TRBD1 (6 bases). CDR3 size: 14 residues. V was shortened by 0 bases and J by 3 bases, with 9 bases between the two germline ends. The germline gives CDR1 SGDLS, CDR2 YYNGEE. The CDR3 DNA follows: TGTGCCAGCAGCGTAGAACAGGGTTACTATGGCTACACCTTC. This sequence encodes CASSVEQGYYGYTF.

Comment on this clone: The sample has other DNA sequences that encode this CDR3 too. The J gene is TRBJ1-6, the V gene TRBV10-3; tentative D call: TRBD1 (5 bases). Trimming left V 4 bases short and J 7 bases short, with 5 bases between. Looked up from germline, CDR1 is ENHRY and CDR2 is SYGVKD. The CDR3 extends over 12 amino acids. The CDR3 coding sequence is TGTGCCATCAGTGGGGGGAATTCACCCCTCCACTTT. Translating it yields CAISGGNSPLHF.

The chain carries TRBV2 and TRBJ2-7; D is ambiguous. The CDR3 runs to 17 residues. With 6 bases removed from V and 4 bases from J, the gap between germline ends came to 25 bases. CDR1 SNHLY and CDR2 FYNNEI come from the germline V gene. For the CDR3, the DNA is TGTGCCAGCAGCGCTACTGGATACGACAAGTTCCCTTACGAGCAGTACTTC. Its protein product is CASSATGYDKFPYEQYF. The whole variable domain, filled in from reference TRBV2 and TRBJ2-7, reads EPEVTQTPSHQVTQMGQEVILRCVPISNHLYFYWYRQILGQKVEFLVSFYNNEISEKSEIFDDQFSVERPDGSNFTLKIRSTKLEDSAMYFCASSATGYDKFPYEQYFGPGTRLTVT.

In nucleotides, the CDR3 is TGTGCCAGCAGCTTAGAAACGCCATACAGGGAGGGGGTCTACGAGCAGTACTTC. It codes for CASSLETPYREGVYEQYF. The genes are TRBV7-2 and TRBJ2-7; a possible D gene is TRBD2 (7 bases). The CDR3 is made up of 18 amino acids. V gave up 1 base and J gave up 3 bases, with 22 bases separating them. The V gene's germline CDR1 is SGHTA and CDR2 FQGNSA.

The chain employs TRBV6-1 and TRBJ1-5; 7 bases match TRBD1. This CDR3 is 15 amino acids long. CDR1 MNHNS and CDR2 SASEGT come from the germline V gene. Trimming removed 2 bases from V and 4 bases from J; junction bases left unmatched: 5. CDR3 in amino acids: CASSEWGQPNQPQHF. The CDR3 DNA follows: TGTGCCAGCAGTGAATGGGGACAGCCAAATCAGCCCCAGCATTTT.

V and J are TRBV2 and TRBJ1-2; 7 bases map to TRBD1. Germline-derived CDR1 and CDR2 are SNHLY and FYNNEI. This CDR3 has 12 residues. The V and J ends lost 3 bases and 7 bases, in that order; junction bases with no gene match: 2. The CDR3 DNA follows: TGTGCCAGCAGTGACAGGGGGTTTGGCTACACCTTC. Translating it yields CASSDRGFGYTF.

The V gene is TRBV14, the J gene TRBJ1-4; TRBD1 aligns across 7 bases. J was trimmed by 4 bases and V by 6 bases; bases with no gene match: 14. Germline lookup yields CDR1 SGHDN and CDR2 FVKESK. This CDR3 contains 17 residues. The CDR3 coding sequence is TGTGCCAGCAGACCCCTTTCACATGACAGGGTTAATGAAAAACTGTTTTTT. It yields the protein CASRPLSHDRVNEKLFF.

V and J are TRBV6-5 and TRBJ1-2; possible D gene TRBD1, 5 bases. CDR1 is MNHEY, CDR2 SVGAGI, per germline. CDR3 length: 11 residues. Trimming pared 6 bases from V and 7 bases from J, leaving 9 bases between. Here the CDR3 DNA reads TGTGCCAGCAGGGGGGACGCTGGCTACACCTTC. Translated, it gives CASRGDAGYTF.

The chain recombines TRBV12-3 or TRBV12-4 with TRBJ1-1; D is unclear. V lost 7 bases to trimming and J lost 7 bases, with 13 bases between them. The CDR3 runs to 12 residues. This chain's CDR3 is CASTLMGFEAFF. As DNA, the CDR3 is TGTGCCAGCACCCTTATGGGATTTGAAGCTTTCTTT.

This clone was found a few times. CDR3 sequence (DNA): TGTGCCAGCAGCTCGTTCCAGGGGGGTAGCTACGAGCAGTACTTC. It specifies CASSSFQGGSYEQYF. This chain joins TRBV7-2 and TRBJ2-7; TRBD1 is a possible D gene (7 bases). CDR1 and CDR2 (germline): SGHTA, FQGNSA. This CDR3 comprises 15 residues. The V end lost 4 bases, the J end lost 3 bases, and 16 bases lay between the germline ends.

The J gene is TRBJ2-3, the V gene TRBV10-3; D could derive from TRBD1 or TRBD2 (5 bases each). In germline, CDR1 is ENHRY, CDR2 SYGVKD. This CDR3 spans 16 amino acids. V was cut by 4 bases and J by 5 bases, with 19 bases left in between. CDR3 residues: CAISGMGPAVGDTQYF. CDR3 nucleotide sequence: TGTGCCATCAGTGGGATGGGACCGGCCGTGGGAGATACGCAGTATTTT.

The chain links TRBV3-1 (or the pseudogene TRBV3-2) to TRBJ2-4; D may be TRBD1 (6 bases). V was shortened by 1 base and J by 3 bases, with 13 bases between the two germline ends. The CDR3 extends over 16 amino acids. Germline-derived CDR1 and CDR2 are LGHDT and YNNKEL (reference sequence). The CDR3 nucleotides are TGTGCCAGCAGCCAAGGGACAGACTTCGGCAAAAACATTCAGTACTTC. Translating it yields CASSQGTDFGKNIQYF.

The chain combines TRBV11-2 with TRBJ2-2; D might be TRBD2 (5 bases). The CDR3 covers 15 residues. V gave up 7 bases and J gave up 7 bases, with 19 bases separating them. Per germline, CDR1 SGHAT and CDR2 FQNNGV. CDR3 in amino acids: CASTYLATFGGELFF. CDR3 DNA: TGTGCCAGCACCTACCTAGCTACCTTTGGCGGGGAGCTGTTTTTT.

This chain connects TRBV7-9 to TRBJ2-3, with a possible D match to TRBD1 (6 bases). Trimming took 4 bases from V and 4 from J, leaving 12 bases between them. The CDR3 totals 14 residues. Looked up from germline, CDR1 is SEHNR and CDR2 is FQNEAQ (reference sequence). The CDR3 nucleotides are TGTGCCAGCAGCTCGTACAGGGTGCCAGATACGCAGTATTTT. Its protein product is CASSSYRVPDTQYF.

V gene TRBV6-5 combines with J gene TRBJ1-1, with D perhaps matching TRBD1 (5 bases). Looked up from germline, CDR1 is MNHEY and CDR2 is SVGAGI. The V end was cut by 7 bases, the J end by 0 bases, with 12 bases between. This CDR3 spans 14 amino acids. Written as DNA, the CDR3 is TGTGCCAGCAACCTAGGGGATATGAACACTGAAGCTTTCTTT. Translated: CASNLGDMNTEAFF.

This clone occurred a few times. V gene TRBV14 combines with J gene TRBJ1-3; D remains ambiguous. Per the germline V gene, CDR1 is SGHDN and CDR2 is FVKESK. Trimming shortened V by 0 bases and J by 0 bases, and 6 bases separated the two germline ends. The CDR3 runs 15 residues. CDR3 sequence reads: CASSQDASSGNTIYF. The CDR3 DNA reads as TGTGCCAGCAGCCAAGATGCAAGCTCTGGAAACACCATATATTTT.

Turning to this clone: Distinct nucleotide sequences in the sample also encode this CDR3. This rearrangement joins TRBV10-3 to TRBJ1-2, with unresolved D. The CDR3 sequence is 11 residues long. Trimming removed 4 bases from V and 4 bases from J, with 4 bases in between. Germline V gene sequence: CDR1 ENHRY, CDR2 SYGVKD. The CDR3 loop is CAISGTYGYTF. For the CDR3, the DNA is TGTGCCATCAGTGGTACCTATGGCTACACCTTC.

The CDR3 DNA sequence: TGCGCCAGCAGCCAAGTGCGACAGGGTATAAGCAATCAGCCCCAGCATTTT. Translating gives CASSQVRQGISNQPQHF. The chain employs TRBV4-1 and TRBJ1-5; 7 bases align to TRBD1. The V gene end was trimmed by 1 base and the J gene end by 1 base; junction bases not matched to a gene: 7. From germline, CDR1 is MGHRA and CDR2 YSYEKL. This CDR3 spans 17 amino acids.

As for this clone: Other DNA sequences from this sample encode an identical CDR3 as well. The chain couples TRBV11-2 to TRBJ2-5; the D is unclear. CDR1 is SGHAT and CDR2 is FQNNGV in the germline V gene. This CDR3 spans 12 amino acids. V was trimmed by 0 bases and J by 5 bases, leaving 4 bases between them. Written as DNA, the CDR3 is TGTGCCAGCAGCTTAGATCGCGAGACCCAGTACTTC. It yields the protein CASSLDRETQYF.

A few counts support this clone. This chain uses TRBV5-1 with TRBJ1-6, with no clear D. The CDR3 runs to 15 residues. The V end lost 7 bases, the J end lost 0 bases, and 11 bases lay between the germline ends. Germline loops: CDR1 SGHRS, CDR2 YFSETQ. The CDR3 nucleotides read TGCGCCAGCGCCCAGTACAGCTCCTATAATTCACCCCTCCACTTT. Protein product: CASAQYSSYNSPLHF.